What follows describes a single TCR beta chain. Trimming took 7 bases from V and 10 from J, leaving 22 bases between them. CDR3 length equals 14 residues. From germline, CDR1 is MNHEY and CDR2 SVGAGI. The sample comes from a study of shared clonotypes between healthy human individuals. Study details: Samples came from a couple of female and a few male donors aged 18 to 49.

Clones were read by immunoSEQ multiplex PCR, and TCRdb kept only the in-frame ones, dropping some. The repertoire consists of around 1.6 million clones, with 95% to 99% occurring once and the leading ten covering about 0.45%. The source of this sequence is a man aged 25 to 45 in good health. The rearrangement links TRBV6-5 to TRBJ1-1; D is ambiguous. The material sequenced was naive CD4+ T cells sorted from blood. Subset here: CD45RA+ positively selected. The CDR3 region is CASTLDPGNRVAFF. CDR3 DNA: TGTGCCAGCACCTTGGATCCGGGGAATCGGGTAGCTTTCTTT.